The clone carrying this T cell receptor beta chain was detected only once. This record comes from a study of blood T cell repertoires in COVID-19. Study background: The United States, Italy and Spain provided the acute and convalescent COVID-19 samples.

V was pared by 7 bases and J by 5 bases, with 11 bases of the junction left unmatched. CDR3 length: 16 residues. CDR1 is MDHEN, CDR2 SYDVKM, per germline. TCRdb's copy holds only in-frame clones and misses some; the assay was immunoSEQ multiplex PCR. Here the sample spans hundreds of thousands of clones, roughly 82% being singletons. The sample consisted of peripheral blood. The source of this sequence is a woman of 80 years or more with COVID-19, enrolled during active disease. The rearrangement links TRBV28 to TRBJ2-3; 11 bases match TRBD2. For the CDR3, the DNA is TGTGCCAGCACCCGATTTACTAGCGGGGGCGGAGATACGCAGTATTTT. This translates into CASTRFTSGGGDTQYF.